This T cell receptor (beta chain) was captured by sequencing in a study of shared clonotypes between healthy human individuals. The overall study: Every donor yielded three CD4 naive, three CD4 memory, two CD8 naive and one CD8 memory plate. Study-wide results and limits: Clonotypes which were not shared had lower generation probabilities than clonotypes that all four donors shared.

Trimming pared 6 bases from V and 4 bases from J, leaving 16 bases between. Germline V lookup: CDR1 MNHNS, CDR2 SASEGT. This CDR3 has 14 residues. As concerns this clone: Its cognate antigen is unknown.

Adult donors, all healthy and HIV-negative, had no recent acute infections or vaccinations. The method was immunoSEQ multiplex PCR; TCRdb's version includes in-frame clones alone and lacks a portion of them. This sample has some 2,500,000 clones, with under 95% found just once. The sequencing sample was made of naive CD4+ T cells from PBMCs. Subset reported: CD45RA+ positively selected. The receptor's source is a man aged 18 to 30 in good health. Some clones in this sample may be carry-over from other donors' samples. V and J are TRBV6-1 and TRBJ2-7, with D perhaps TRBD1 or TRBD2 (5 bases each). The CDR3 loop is CASSPIPGPYEQYF. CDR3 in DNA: TGTGCCAGCAGCCCGATACCGGGACCGTACGAGCAGTACTTC.